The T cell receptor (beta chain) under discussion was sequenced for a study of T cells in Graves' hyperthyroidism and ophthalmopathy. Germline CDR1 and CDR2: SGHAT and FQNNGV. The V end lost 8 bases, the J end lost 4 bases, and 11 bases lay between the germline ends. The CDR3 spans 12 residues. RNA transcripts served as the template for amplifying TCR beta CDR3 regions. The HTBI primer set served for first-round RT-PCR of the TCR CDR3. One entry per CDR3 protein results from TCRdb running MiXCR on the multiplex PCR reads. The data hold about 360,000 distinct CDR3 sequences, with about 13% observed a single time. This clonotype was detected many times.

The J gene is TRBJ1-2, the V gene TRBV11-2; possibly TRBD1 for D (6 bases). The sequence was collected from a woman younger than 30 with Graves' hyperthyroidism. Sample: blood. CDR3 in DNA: TGTGCCAGCGGGGGGGGCGTCTATGGCTACACCTTC. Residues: CASGGGVYGYTF.